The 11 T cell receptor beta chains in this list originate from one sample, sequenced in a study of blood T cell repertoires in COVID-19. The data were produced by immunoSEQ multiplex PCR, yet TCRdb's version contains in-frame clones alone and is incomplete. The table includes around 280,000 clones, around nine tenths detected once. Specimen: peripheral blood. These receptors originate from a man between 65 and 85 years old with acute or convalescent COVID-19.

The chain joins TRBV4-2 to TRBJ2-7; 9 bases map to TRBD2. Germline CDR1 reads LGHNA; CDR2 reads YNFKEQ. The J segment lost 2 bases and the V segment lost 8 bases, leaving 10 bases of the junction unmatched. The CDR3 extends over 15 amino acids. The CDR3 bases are TGTGCCAGCGCACCGACAGGGACTAGCCCCTACGAGCAGTACTTC. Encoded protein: CASAPTGTSPYEQYF.

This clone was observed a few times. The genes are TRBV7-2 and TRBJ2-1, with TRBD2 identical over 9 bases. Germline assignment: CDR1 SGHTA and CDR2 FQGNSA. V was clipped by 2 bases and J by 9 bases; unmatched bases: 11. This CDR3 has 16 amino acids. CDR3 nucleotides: TGTGCCAGCAGCTTAATTGGGCTAGCGGGATGGGCTGAGCAGTTCTTC. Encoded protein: CASSLIGLAGWAEQFF.

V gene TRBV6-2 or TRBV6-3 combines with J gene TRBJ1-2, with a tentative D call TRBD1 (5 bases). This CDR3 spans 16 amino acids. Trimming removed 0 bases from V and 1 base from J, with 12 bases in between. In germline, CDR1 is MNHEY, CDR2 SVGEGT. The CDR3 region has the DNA TGTGCCAGCAGTTACTCTTCTTCCAGGGATAACTATGGCTACACCTTC. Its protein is CASSYSSSRDNYGYTF.

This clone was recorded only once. CDR3 loop: CASSLQGQPQHF. The CDR3 coding sequence is TGTGCCAGCAGCTTACAGGGCCAGCCCCAGCATTTT. The chain carries TRBV7-9 and TRBJ1-5; D possibly corresponds to TRBD1 (5 bases). The length of the CDR3 is 12 residues. Germline V gene sequence: CDR1 SEHNR, CDR2 FQNEAQ (reference sequence). V lost 2 bases and J 7 bases, leaving 6 bases between the germline ends.

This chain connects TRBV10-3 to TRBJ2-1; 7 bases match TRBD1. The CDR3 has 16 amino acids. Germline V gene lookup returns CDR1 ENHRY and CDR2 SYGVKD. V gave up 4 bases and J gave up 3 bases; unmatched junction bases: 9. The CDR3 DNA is TGTGCCATCAGTGGGGACAGCCAATCTTACTACAATGAGCAGTTCTTC. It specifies CAISGDSQSYYNEQFF.

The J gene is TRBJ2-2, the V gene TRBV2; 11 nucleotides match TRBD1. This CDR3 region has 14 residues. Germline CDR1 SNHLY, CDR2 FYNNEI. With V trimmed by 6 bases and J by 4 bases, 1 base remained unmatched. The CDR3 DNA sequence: TGTGCCAGCAGGGGGACAGGGGGCACCGGGGAGCTGTTTTTT. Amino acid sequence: CASRGTGGTGELFF.

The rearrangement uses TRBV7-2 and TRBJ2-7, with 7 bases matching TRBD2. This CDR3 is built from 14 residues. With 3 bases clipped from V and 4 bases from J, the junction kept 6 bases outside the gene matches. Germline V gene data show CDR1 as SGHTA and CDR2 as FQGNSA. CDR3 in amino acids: CASSLTAGVYEQYF. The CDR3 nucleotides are TGTGCCAGCAGCTTGACGGCGGGAGTGTACGAGCAGTACTTC.

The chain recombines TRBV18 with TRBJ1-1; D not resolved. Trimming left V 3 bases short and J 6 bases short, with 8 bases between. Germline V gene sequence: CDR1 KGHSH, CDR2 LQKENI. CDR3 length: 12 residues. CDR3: CASSPTTAEAFF. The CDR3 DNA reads TGTGCCAGCTCACCGACAACGGCTGAAGCTTTCTTT.

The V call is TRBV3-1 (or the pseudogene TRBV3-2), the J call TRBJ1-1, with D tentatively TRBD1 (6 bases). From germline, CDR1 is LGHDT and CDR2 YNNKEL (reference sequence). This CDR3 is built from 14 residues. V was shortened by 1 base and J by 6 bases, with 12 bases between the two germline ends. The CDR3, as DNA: TGTGCCAGCAGCCAAGTTCCAGGGGTCGCTGAAGCTTTCTTT. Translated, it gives CASSQVPGVAEAFF.

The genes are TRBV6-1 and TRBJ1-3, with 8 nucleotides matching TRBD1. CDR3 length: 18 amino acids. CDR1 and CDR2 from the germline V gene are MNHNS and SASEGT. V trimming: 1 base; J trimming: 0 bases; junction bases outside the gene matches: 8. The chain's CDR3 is CASSEVGDRGLSGNTIYF. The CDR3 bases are TGTGCCAGCAGTGAAGTGGGTGACAGGGGCCTCTCTGGAAACACCATATATTTT.

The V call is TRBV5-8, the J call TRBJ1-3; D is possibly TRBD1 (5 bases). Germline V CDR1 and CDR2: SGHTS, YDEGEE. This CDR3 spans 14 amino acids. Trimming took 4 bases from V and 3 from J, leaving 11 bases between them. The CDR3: CASSGGGIGNTIYF. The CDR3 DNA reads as TGTGCCAGCAGCGGCGGGGGAATTGGAAACACCATATATTTT.